The TCR beta chain described here comes from a study of shared clonotypes between healthy human individuals. Findings and limits, study-wide: Naive subsets tended to show greater estimated richness than memory subsets. Rarefaction indicated that sorted-subset sequencing remained incomplete although depth was large.

V was shortened by 2 bases and J by 4 bases, with 14 bases between the two germline ends. This CDR3 has 15 residues. CDR1 is MNHEY, CDR2 SVGAGI, per germline. Concerning this clone: Its matching antigen is unknown.

CD8 cells regarded as naive lacked CD45RO, were positively chosen for CCR7, and omitted terminally differentiated effector memory CD45RA+ cells. Donors were healthy HIV-negative adults without recent acute infections or vaccinations. Donors, without exception, were Caucasian adults residing in Nashville, Tennessee. Method: immunoSEQ multiplex PCR; TCRdb's copy keeps in-frame clones and lacks some. Of millions of clones listed, over 85% are singletons. The chain uses TRBV6-5 and TRBJ1-1; D is ambiguous. Sequencing input: naive CD8+ T cells sorted from blood. This TCR was sampled from a man aged 18 to 30 in good health. CDR3 sequence reads: CASSYTSFMSTEAFF. As DNA, the CDR3 is TGTGCCAGCAGTTACACCTCATTCATGAGCACTGAAGCTTTCTTT.